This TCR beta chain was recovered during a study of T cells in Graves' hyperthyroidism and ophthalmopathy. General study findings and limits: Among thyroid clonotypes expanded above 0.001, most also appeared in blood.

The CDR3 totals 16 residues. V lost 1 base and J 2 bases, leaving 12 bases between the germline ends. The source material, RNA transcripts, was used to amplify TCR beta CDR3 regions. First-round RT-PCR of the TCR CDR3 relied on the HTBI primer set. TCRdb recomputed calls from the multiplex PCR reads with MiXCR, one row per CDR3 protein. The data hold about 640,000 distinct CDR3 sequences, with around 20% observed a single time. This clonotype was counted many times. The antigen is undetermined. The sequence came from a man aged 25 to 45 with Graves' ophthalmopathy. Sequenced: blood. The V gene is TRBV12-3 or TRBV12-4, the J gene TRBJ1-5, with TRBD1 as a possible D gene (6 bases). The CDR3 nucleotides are TGTGCCAGCAGTTTAGAAGGGGGGGCAGGCAATCAGCCCCAGCATTTT. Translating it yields CASSLEGGAGNQPQHF.